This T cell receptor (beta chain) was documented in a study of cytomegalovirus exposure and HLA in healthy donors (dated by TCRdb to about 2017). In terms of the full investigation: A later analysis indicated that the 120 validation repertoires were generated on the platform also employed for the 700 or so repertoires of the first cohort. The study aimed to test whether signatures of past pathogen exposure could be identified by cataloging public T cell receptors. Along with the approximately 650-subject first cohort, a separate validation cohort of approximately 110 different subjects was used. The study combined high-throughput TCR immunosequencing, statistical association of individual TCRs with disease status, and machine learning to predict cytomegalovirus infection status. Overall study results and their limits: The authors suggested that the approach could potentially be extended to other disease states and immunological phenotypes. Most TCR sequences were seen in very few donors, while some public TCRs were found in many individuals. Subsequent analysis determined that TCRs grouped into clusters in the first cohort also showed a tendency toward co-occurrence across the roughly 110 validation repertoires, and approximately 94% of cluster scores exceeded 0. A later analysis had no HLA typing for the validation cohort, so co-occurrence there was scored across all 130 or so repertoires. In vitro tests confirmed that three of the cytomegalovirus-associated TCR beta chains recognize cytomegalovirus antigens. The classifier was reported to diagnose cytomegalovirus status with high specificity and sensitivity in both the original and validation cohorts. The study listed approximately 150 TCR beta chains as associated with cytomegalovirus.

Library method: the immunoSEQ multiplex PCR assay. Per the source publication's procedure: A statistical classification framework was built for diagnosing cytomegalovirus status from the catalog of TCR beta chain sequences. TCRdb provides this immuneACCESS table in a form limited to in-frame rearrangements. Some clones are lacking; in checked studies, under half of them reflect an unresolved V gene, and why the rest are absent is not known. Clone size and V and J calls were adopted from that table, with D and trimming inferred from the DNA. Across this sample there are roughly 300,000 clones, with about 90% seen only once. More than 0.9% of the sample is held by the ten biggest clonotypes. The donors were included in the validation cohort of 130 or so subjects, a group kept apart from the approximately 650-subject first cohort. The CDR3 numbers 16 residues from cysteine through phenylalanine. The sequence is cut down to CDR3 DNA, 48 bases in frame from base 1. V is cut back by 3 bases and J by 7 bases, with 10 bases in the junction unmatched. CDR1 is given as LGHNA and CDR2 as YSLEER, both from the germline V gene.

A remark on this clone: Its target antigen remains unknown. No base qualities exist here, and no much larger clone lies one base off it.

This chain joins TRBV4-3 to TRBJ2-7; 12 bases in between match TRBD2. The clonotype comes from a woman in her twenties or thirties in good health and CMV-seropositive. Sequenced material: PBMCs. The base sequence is TGCGCCAGCAGCCAGTCTGGACTAGCGGGATATAGGGAGCAGTACTTC. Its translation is CASSQSGLAGYREQYF.